This record looks at one TCR beta chain sequence and its context. This entry belongs to a study of shared clonotypes between healthy human individuals. CDR3 length: 14 amino acids. In germline, CDR1 is SGHTA, CDR2 FQGNSA. The V gene end was trimmed by 3 bases and the J gene end by 4 bases; junction bases not matched to a gene: 5. Repertoires were generated with immunoSEQ multiplex PCR, while TCRdb's copy carries only in-frame clones and drops some. The top ten hold roughly 0.13% of the sample, which has about 2.4 million clones, approximately 94% seen once. The rearrangement joins TRBV7-2 to TRBJ1-2; TRBD1 agrees at 7 bases. The clonotype originates from a man younger than 35 in good health. The material sequenced was naive CD4+ T cells sorted from blood. Subset denoted: CD45RA+ positively selected. The CDR3 DNA is TGTGCCAGCAGCTTCCCGACAGGGAGCTATGGCTACACCTTC. Translated: CASSFPTGSYGYTF.